Each of the 28 T cell receptor beta chains below was sequenced from the same sample in a study of response to subunit inactivated influenza vaccine. TCRdb independently ran MiXCR on the RT-PCR reads; one entry per CDR3 protein. Among 400,000 to 650,000 distinct CDR3 sequences listed, approximately 7.8% were seen once. The sequenced sample was PBMCs from blood, obtained approximately 25 months after vaccination. Receptors originate from a man aged 50-75 years who received an inactivated influenza vaccine.

This clonotype was observed many times. This sequence joins TRBV15 and TRBJ1-6; no clear D gene. The length of the CDR3 is 15 residues. V lost 0 bases and J lost 13, with 16 bases in between. Germline CDR1 and CDR2: LNHNV and YYDKDF (reference sequence). This CDR3 is CATSRDRGQSWPLHF. In DNA, the CDR3 is TGTGCCACCAGCAGAGATCGCGGCCAGTCCTGGCCCCTCCACTTT.

The chain links TRBV2 to TRBJ2-2; either TRBD1 or TRBD2 may supply D (5 bases each). The CDR3 is made up of 14 amino acids. Germline assignment: CDR1 SNHLY and CDR2 FYNNEI. V was shortened by 8 bases and J by 0 bases, with 10 bases between the two germline ends. The CDR3 coding sequence is TGTGCCAGCGGGACGGATTCGAACACCGGGGAGCTGTTTTTT. It translates to CASGTDSNTGELFF.

This clonotype was detected only a few times. The rearrangement joins TRBV2 to TRBJ2-2; perhaps TRBD1 as D (6 bases). Trimming removed 4 bases at V and 4 bases at J, with 13 bases between. The CDR3 runs 15 residues. The germline CDR1 and CDR2 sequences are SNHLY and FYNNEI. Written as DNA, the CDR3 is TGTGCCAGCAGTGGTGGCAGGGGCACCACCGGGGAGCTGTTTTTT. Protein: CASSGGRGTTGELFF.

This chain connects TRBV3-1 to TRBJ2-3, with 9 bases that match TRBD2. V was pared by 4 bases and J by 0 bases, with 5 bases of the junction left unmatched. The CDR3 consists of 16 residues. CDR1 LGHDT and CDR2 YNNKEL come from the germline V gene (reference sequence). CDR3 amino acids: CASSLAGGASTDTQYF. The DNA for the CDR3 is TGTGCCAGCAGCCTCGCGGGGGGGGCTAGCACAGATACGCAGTATTTT.

This clonotype appeared many times. The CDR3 loop reads CATSGGKNQPQHF. The CDR3 DNA sequence: TGTGCCACCAGCGGGGGAAAGAATCAGCCCCAGCATTTT. This rearrangement joins TRBV15 to TRBJ1-5; perhaps TRBD1 as D (5 bases). Trimming cost V 5 bases and J 4 bases, with 9 bases left between them. Per the germline V gene, CDR1 is LNHNV and CDR2 is YYDKDF (reference sequence). The CDR3 is 13 residues long.

This clonotype occurred many times. The chain carries TRBV5-1 and TRBJ2-7; no clear D gene. The CDR3 sequence is 14 residues long. Trimming left V 5 bases short and J 7 bases short, with 19 bases between. Looked up from germline, CDR1 is SGHRS and CDR2 is YFSETQ. The DNA for the CDR3 is TGCGCCAGCAGAGAGGACCGGGCCTCGAGGGAGCAGTACTTC. It translates to CASREDRASREQYF.

This clonotype has a handful of counts. V is TRBV15 and J is TRBJ2-7; D call uncertain. CDR1 and CDR2 (germline): LNHNV, YYDKDF (reference sequence). Between the trimmed V and J ends, which lost 0 bases and 1 base, there was a span of 10 bases. This CDR3 is 15 amino acids long. DNA of the CDR3: TGTGCCACCAGCAGAGATATCAGTGGGTCCTACGAGCAGTACTTC. The encoded protein is CATSRDISGSYEQYF.

A few counts support this clonotype. The chain links TRBV28 to TRBJ1-1, with 7 bases aligning to TRBD1. Trimming cost V 3 bases and J 5 bases; bases outside gene matches: 6. CDR3 length: 14 amino acids. Germline V gives CDR1 MDHEN, CDR2 SYDVKM. The CDR3 region is CASSLPRGFTEAFF. In DNA, the CDR3 is TGTGCCAGCAGTTTGCCCAGGGGGTTTACTGAAGCTTTCTTT.

The rearrangement uses TRBV12-3 or TRBV12-4 and TRBJ2-7, with D perhaps matching TRBD2 (6 bases). This CDR3 comprises 12 residues. V dropped 3 bases and J dropped 10 bases, with 13 bases sitting between them. CDR3 sequence: CASSLVQGLQYF. The CDR3 DNA reads TGTGCCAGCAGTTTGGTCCAGGGACTCCAGTACTTC.

In this sample, this clonotype turned up many times. The chain is built from TRBV20-1 and TRBJ2-2; TRBD2 matches at 9 bases. V was clipped by 1 base and J by 0 bases; unmatched bases: 3. Germline loops: CDR1 DFQATT, CDR2 SNEGSKA (reference sequence). The CDR3 is 16 residues long. CDR3 bases: TGCAGTGCTAGAGCGAGCGGGGGGACGAACACCGGGGAGCTGTTTTTT. This encodes CSARASGGTNTGELFF.

This clonotype has a count of ten or more. The gene calls are TRBV21-1 and TRBJ1-2; the table gives TRBD1 as D, unverified against the DNA. TRBV21-1 is marked as a pseudogene. CDR3 length equals 15 residues. For the CDR3, the DNA is TGTGCCAGCAGAGCCCAAGGGGCAGATCACTATGGCTACACCTTC. This sequence encodes CASRAQGADHYGYTF.

CDR3 DNA: TGCAGCGTTGAACAGCGGCTCCAAGAGACCCAGTACTTC. Residues: CSVEQRLQETQYF. This chain connects TRBV29-1 to TRBJ2-5, with a tentative D call TRBD2 (5 bases). The CDR3 is 13 amino acids. Trimming cost V 2 bases and J 1 base, with 8 bases left between them. The germline V gene has CDR1 SQVTM and CDR2 ANQGSEA.

In this sample, this clonotype turned up a few times. V and J are TRBV5-5 and TRBJ2-5, with D unresolved. V lost 0 bases and J lost 2, with 11 bases in between. The CDR3 extends over 15 amino acids. CDR1 is SGHKS and CDR2 is YYEKEE in the germline V gene (reference sequence). CDR3 DNA sequence: TGTGCCAGCAGCTTGGATGGCAGGCAACAAGAGACCCAGTACTTC. This sequence encodes CASSLDGRQQETQYF.

As concerns this clonotype: The junction differs from germline at one of its ends, possibly a read error. J is TRBJ2-5 and V is TRBV7-7; possible D gene TRBD1, 6 bases. Germline CDR1 reads SSHAT; CDR2 reads FNYEAQ (reference sequence). The CDR3 is 15 residues long. The CDR3 loop reads CASSLVGTSPETQYF. The CDR3 region has the DNA TGTGCTAGCAGCTTAGTCGGGACATCGCCAGAGACCCAGTACTTC. Using reference TRBV7-7 and TRBJ2-5 for the parts outside the CDR3, the full variable domain is GAGVSQSPRYKVTKRGQDVTLRCDPISSHATLYWYQQALGQGPEFLTYFNYEAQPDKSGLPSDRFSAERPEGSISTLTIQRTEQRDSAMYRCASSLVGTSPETQYFGPGTRLLVL.

This clonotype was seen a handful of times. This chain joins TRBV28 and TRBJ2-1; TRBD1 might be the D (5 bases). Per germline, CDR1 MDHEN and CDR2 SYDVKM. With 8 bases removed from V and 4 bases from J, the gap between germline ends came to 21 bases. This CDR3 spans 16 amino acids. Written as DNA, the CDR3 is TGTGCCAGCTCCCTAGGGGCCTCACGGATATACAATGAGCAGTTCTTC. As protein: CASSLGASRIYNEQFF.

This clonotype occurred a few times. The chain uses TRBV20-1 and TRBJ1-1; no clear D. The CDR3 covers 11 residues. Germline V CDR1 and CDR2: DFQATT, SNEGSKA (reference sequence). CDR3 bases: TGCAGGGCGGCGTCTGGGACTGAAGCTTTCTTT. Protein sequence: CRAASGTEAFF.

This clonotype was counted between two and nine times. The chain employs TRBV7-8 and TRBJ2-2; D is tentatively TRBD1 or TRBD2 (5 bases each). The CDR3 runs 14 residues. V dropped 5 bases and J dropped 4 bases, with 11 bases sitting between them. Germline CDR1 SGHVS, CDR2 FQNEAQ. The CDR3 DNA reads as TGTGCCAGCAGCCGGGACGGATCCACCGGGGAGCTGTTTTTT. This sequence encodes CASSRDGSTGELFF. The variable domain in full, completed from reference TRBV7-8 and TRBJ2-2, reads GAGVSQSPRYKVAKRGQDVALRCDPISGHVSLFWYQQALGQGPEFLTYFQNEAQLDKSGLPSDRFFAERPEGSVSTLKIQRTQQEDSAVYLCASSRDGSTGELFFGEGSRLTVL.

This clonotype was recorded a few times. The chain is built from TRBV12-3 or TRBV12-4 and TRBJ2-2; weak D call: TRBD2 (5 bases). The CDR3 runs to 14 residues. Trimming removed 7 bases from V and 5 bases from J, with 14 bases in between. CDR3 bases: TGTGCCAGCACGGATTTGTCGGGAACCGGGGAGCTGTTTTTT. Its protein is CASTDLSGTGELFF.

The rearrangement joins TRBV5-6 to TRBJ2-5; D perhaps matches TRBD2 (6 bases). The CDR3 extends over 16 amino acids. V dropped 0 bases and J dropped 5 bases, with 17 bases sitting between them. The germline gives CDR1 SGHDT, CDR2 YYEEEE. CDR3 nucleotide sequence: TGTGCCAGCAGCTTGGCCGCACGGGAGTCCCGTGAGACCCAGTACTTC. This codes for CASSLAARESRETQYF. Based on the CDR3 plus reference TRBV5-6 and TRBJ2-5, the full variable domain is DAGVTQSPTHLIKTRGQQVTLRCSPKSGHDTVSWYQQALGQGPQFIFQYYEEEERQRGNFPDRFSGHQFPNYSSELNVNALLLGDSALYLCASSLAARESRETQYFGPGTRLLVL.

The gene calls are TRBV4-2 and TRBJ1-5, with D uncertain. CDR1 is LGHNA and CDR2 is YNFKEQ in the germline V gene. CDR3 length equals 16 residues. V was clipped by 3 bases and J by 1 base, with 13 bases between them. The CDR3 region is CASSHGTKPSNQPQHF. The CDR3 nucleotides are TGTGCCAGCAGCCACGGAACTAAGCCGAGCAATCAGCCCCAGCATTTT.

This chain uses TRBV7-3 with TRBJ1-6; D remains ambiguous. CDR3 length: 14 residues. In germline, CDR1 is SGHTA, CDR2 FQGTGA. Trimming cost V 1 base and J 4 bases, with 5 bases left between them. DNA for the CDR3: TGTGCCAGCAGCTTAAGGGGTTATAATTCACCCCTCCACTTT. This encodes CASSLRGYNSPLHF.

This clonotype was seen ten or more times. The gene calls are TRBV28 and TRBJ2-2; D uncertain. The germline V and J ends were trimmed by 8 bases and 0 bases, with 4 bases remaining between them. The CDR3 totals 12 residues. Germline V gene lookup returns CDR1 MDHEN and CDR2 SYDVKM. The CDR3 here is CASVSNTGELFF. The CDR3 nucleotides are TGTGCCAGCGTTTCGAACACCGGGGAGCTGTTTTTT. The whole variable domain, filled in from reference TRBV28 and TRBJ2-2, reads DVKVTQSSRYLVKRTGEKVFLECVQDMDHENMFWYRQDPGLGLRLIYFSYDVKMKEKGDIPEGYSVSREKKERFSLILESASTNQTSMYLCASVSNTGELFFGEGSRLTVL.

This clonotype was observed at least ten times. The chain couples TRBV10-3 to TRBJ2-5; D may be TRBD1 (6 bases). CDR3 length: 13 amino acids. CDR1 is ENHRY and CDR2 is SYGVKD in the germline V gene. Trimming pared 4 bases from V and 1 base from J, leaving 7 bases between. The CDR3 DNA reads TGTGCCATCAGTGGGACAGCCCAAGAGACCCAGTACTTC. Its translation is CAISGTAQETQYF.

Many counts were recorded for this clonotype. J is TRBJ2-1 and V is TRBV6-2 or TRBV6-3, with D uncertain. Trimming removed 6 bases at V and 4 bases at J, with 4 bases between. In germline, CDR1 is MNHEY, CDR2 SVGEGT. The CDR3 has 11 residues. This CDR3 reads CASSVYNEQFF. The CDR3 nucleotides read TGTGCCAGCAGCGTATACAATGAGCAGTTCTTC.

The J gene is TRBJ1-6, the V gene TRBV20-1; D is unresolved. Trimming pared 2 bases from V and 5 bases from J, leaving 13 bases between. From germline, CDR1 is DFQATT and CDR2 SNEGSKA (reference sequence). CDR3 length: 15 amino acids. Here the CDR3 reads CSARPAGPNNSPLHF. CDR3 sequence (DNA): TGCAGTGCTAGACCCGCCGGGCCCAATAATTCACCCCTCCACTTT.

The chain uses TRBV9 and TRBJ2-2; 11 bases are shared with TRBD2. V gave up 0 bases and J gave up 5 bases; unmatched junction bases: 3. The germline V gene encodes CDR1 SGDLS and CDR2 YYNGEE. The CDR3 has 16 residues. The CDR3 protein is CASSVEASGRTGELFF. The CDR3 bases are TGTGCCAGCAGCGTAGAGGCTAGCGGGAGGACCGGGGAGCTGTTTTTT.

This clonotype was detected many times. The chain recombines TRBV6-1 with TRBJ2-6; D not certain. CDR1 is MNHNS, CDR2 SASEGT, per germline. The CDR3 is 17 amino acids. The germline V and J ends were trimmed by 2 bases and 0 bases, with 11 bases remaining between them. CDR3 region: CASSEKATFSGANVLTF. The CDR3 bases are TGTGCCAGCAGTGAAAAGGCCACCTTCTCTGGGGCCAACGTCCTGACTTTC.

The V and J genes are TRBV11-2 and TRBJ2-3, with D tentatively TRBD2 (5 bases). This CDR3 region has 17 residues. The V gene's germline CDR1 is SGHAT and CDR2 FQNNGV. V lost 0 bases, J lost 0 bases, and 13 bases lay in between. The CDR3 region has the DNA TGTGCCAGCAGCTTAGATGAGGGCTATACTAGCACAGATACGCAGTATTTT. Residues: CASSLDEGYTSTDTQYF.